The 15 T cell receptor beta chains reported below all come from one sample, sequenced in a study of T-cell memory formation after mild COVID-19. TCRdb fed the 5' RACE reads into MiXCR, producing one record per CDR3 protein. The table includes about 130,000 distinct CDR3 sequences, about 6% detected once. What was sequenced was PBMCs or a T cell subset sorted from them (not recorded which). These receptors all stem from an adult woman who had mild COVID-19 (a few samples of this study predate the infection). Cell type and time point are not known.

This clonotype was counted many times. The chain couples TRBV7-8 to TRBJ1-2; D is ambiguous. Looked up from germline, CDR1 is SGHVS and CDR2 is FQNEAQ. The CDR3 length is 14 residues. V lost 5 bases and J 3 bases, leaving 13 bases between the germline ends. The CDR3 reads CASSPLYGDYGYTF. The CDR3 region has the DNA TGTGCCAGCAGCCCCCTATATGGAGACTATGGCTACACCTTC.

This clonotype was counted only a few times. CDR3 region: CAVDRENEQFF. DNA of the CDR3: TGTGCCGTGGACAGGGAGAATGAGCAGTTCTTC. The genes are TRBV7-9 and TRBJ2-1; 8 nucleotides agree with TRBD1. The CDR3 spans 11 residues. From germline, CDR1 is SEHNR and CDR2 FQNEAQ (reference sequence). Trimming removed 11 bases from V and 7 bases from J; junction bases left unmatched: 4.

The chain carries TRBV10-3 and TRBJ2-2; TRBD2 matches at 13 bases. CDR3 length equals 17 residues. Unmatched junction bases numbered 7, after V lost 4 bases and J lost 5 bases. The germline V gene encodes CDR1 ENHRY and CDR2 SYGVKD. As DNA, the CDR3 is TGTGCCATCAGTGTCGGACTAGCGGGAGTGACGACCGGGGAGCTGTTTTTT. It yields the protein CAISVGLAGVTTGELFF.

This clonotype was observed a handful of times. This chain connects TRBV4-1 to TRBJ2-7, with D tentatively TRBD1 (6 bases). The CDR3 sequence is 13 residues long. Trimming stripped 6 bases from V and 7 bases from J, with 16 bases between. Germline assignment: CDR1 MGHRA and CDR2 YSYEKL. The CDR3 region has the DNA TGCGCCAGCAGGCCTACAGGGATGAGTGAGCAGTACTTC. The encoded protein is CASRPTGMSEQYF.

This clonotype occurred many times. The chain uses TRBV12-3 or TRBV12-4 and TRBJ2-1; D remains unclear. The CDR3 extends over 13 amino acids. The V and J ends lost 5 bases and 8 bases respectively, with 13 bases between them. The CDR3 region is CASSGPQGDEQFF. CDR3 bases: TGTGCCAGCAGTGGCCCCCAAGGCGATGAGCAGTTCTTC.

This clonotype has a count of ten or more. The chain employs TRBV30 and TRBJ2-2; D unresolved. Per germline, CDR1 GTSNPN and CDR2 SVGIG (reference sequence). The CDR3 covers 15 residues. V lost 0 bases and J lost 1, with 9 bases in between. CDR3 in DNA: TGTGCCTGGAGTGTGGGGTCCCAGAACACCGGGGAGCTGTTTTTT. Residues: CAWSVGSQNTGELFF.

This clonotype was seen only a few times. This chain joins TRBV7-3 and TRBJ2-3, with 10 bases aligning to TRBD2. The V and J ends lost 3 bases and 5 bases, in that order; junction bases with no gene match: 8. The germline CDR1 and CDR2 sequences are SGHTA and FQGTGA. This CDR3 comprises 16 residues. This chain's CDR3 is CASSFLSGGSKDTQYF. DNA for the CDR3: TGTGCCAGCAGCTTCCTTAGCGGGGGGTCCAAAGATACGCAGTATTTT.

This clonotype was recorded many times. The chain couples TRBV20-1 to TRBJ1-5; D remains unclear. Germline V lookup: CDR1 DFQATT, CDR2 SNEGSKA (reference sequence). There are 15 residues in the CDR3. Trimming took off 3 bases at V and 2 bases at J, with 14 bases between the two ends. The CDR3 spells CSARSSEGGNQPQHF. The CDR3 DNA follows: TGCAGTGCTAGGTCTTCCGAGGGAGGCAATCAGCCCCAGCATTTT.

CDR3 bases: TGTGCCAGCAGCCGAACCCGGGACAGCTCCTACGAGCAGTACTTC. As protein: CASSRTRDSSYEQYF. The genes are TRBV4-2 and TRBJ2-7; 7 bases align to TRBD1. The CDR3 consists of 15 residues. From germline, CDR1 is LGHNA and CDR2 YNFKEQ. The V gene end was trimmed by 4 bases and the J gene end by 0 bases; junction bases not matched to a gene: 6.

This rearrangement joins TRBV4-1 to TRBJ2-6; D gene ambiguous. The length of the CDR3 is 18 residues. Germline V lookup: CDR1 MGHRA, CDR2 YSYEKL. Trimming stripped 1 base from V and 0 bases from J, with 13 bases between. The CDR3 region is CASSQGAPVSSGANVLTF. CDR3 DNA: TGCGCCAGCAGCCAAGGGGCGCCCGTCTCCTCTGGGGCCAACGTCCTGACTTTC.

The genes are TRBV11-2 and TRBJ2-7; 8 bases map to TRBD2. This CDR3 contains 18 residues. Germline V gene lookup returns CDR1 SGHAT and CDR2 FQNNGV. The ends lost 5 bases at V and 2 bases at J; junction bases unmatched: 17. CDR3 region: CASSPVFRRREDPYEQYF. The CDR3 nucleotides read TGTGCCAGCAGCCCCGTGTTTCGCCGGCGGGAGGACCCCTACGAGCAGTACTTC.

This clonotype was observed a few times. This chain joins TRBV5-1 and TRBJ1-1, with D uncertain. CDR1 is SGHRS, CDR2 YFSETQ, per germline. This CDR3 has 15 amino acids. V dropped 1 base and J dropped 0 bases, with 10 bases sitting between them. The CDR3 nucleotides are TGCGCCAGCAGCTTGTTAGCCGCTTTGAACACTGAAGCTTTCTTT. It encodes CASSLLAALNTEAFF. The variable domain in full, with the rest retrieved from reference TRBV5-1 and TRBJ1-1, is KAGVTQTPRYLIKTRGQQVTLSCSPISGHRSVSWYQQTPGQGLQFLFEYFSETQRNKGNFPGRFSGRQFSNSRSEMNVSTLELGDSALYLCASSLLAALNTEAFFGQGTRLTVV.

This sequence joins TRBV6-6 and TRBJ2-5, with D possibly TRBD1 on 5 matching bases. V was clipped by 0 bases and J by 0 bases, with 8 bases between them. The CDR3 contains 15 residues. Germline CDR1 reads MNHNY; CDR2 reads SVGAGI (reference sequence). The CDR3 here is CASSYSKGYQETQYF. CDR3 DNA sequence: TGTGCCAGCAGTTACTCTAAGGGGTACCAAGAGACCCAGTACTTC.

The table lists this clonotype with many counts. The chain recombines TRBV20-1 with TRBJ2-1; D is undetermined. CDR3 size: 12 residues. CDR1 is DFQATT, CDR2 SNEGSKA, per germline (reference sequence). Trimming cost V 1 base and J 10 bases, with 11 bases left between them. The CDR3 reads CSARGPSGEQFF. In nucleotides, the CDR3 is TGCAGTGCTAGAGGGCCCTCGGGCGAGCAGTTCTTC.

At least ten counts were recorded for this clonotype. The chain is built from TRBV7-2 and TRBJ1-2, with D tentatively TRBD1 (6 bases). The CDR3 is 15 amino acids. The germline V gene encodes CDR1 SGHTA and CDR2 FQGNSA. V lost 0 bases and J 4 bases, leaving 12 bases between the germline ends. CDR3 protein: CASSLARRGFYGYTF. For the CDR3, the DNA is TGTGCCAGCAGCTTAGCGCGCAGGGGATTCTATGGCTACACCTTC. The whole variable domain, filled in from reference TRBV7-2 and TRBJ1-2, reads GAGVSQSPSNKVTEKGKDVELRCDPISGHTALYWYRQSLGQGLEFLIYFQGNSAPDKSGLPSDRFSAERTGGSVSTLTIQRTQQEDSAVYLCASSLARRGFYGYTFGSGTRLTVV.